This passage covers 6 T cell receptor beta chains from one sample sequenced in a study of T-cell reconstitution after alpha-beta-depleted transplantation in children. Construction of the TCRbeta library involved unique molecular identifiers. TCRdb analysed the PCR reads with MiXCR anew, one entry per CDR3 protein. This sample has around 800,000 distinct CDR3 sequences, with 15% to 20% found just once. Sequenced here: PBMCs, mostly from graft donor cells, sampled 360 days after TCRalphabeta/CD19-depleted stem cell transplant. The origin of the receptors is a male patient under 18 who had a stem cell transplant for acute lymphoblastic leukemia, so the T cells may come from the graft donor.

This CDR3 reads CASSLAGTSGNYNEQFF. CDR3 nucleotides: TGCGCCAGCAGCTTGGCCGGGACTAGCGGGAACTACAATGAGCAGTTCTTC. V and J are TRBV5-1 and TRBJ2-1; 13 bases map to TRBD2. Germline assignment: CDR1 SGHRS and CDR2 YFSETQ. V was pared by 0 bases and J by 3 bases, with 3 bases of the junction left unmatched. There are 17 residues in the CDR3.

The table lists this clonotype with many counts. The chain recombines TRBV29-1 with TRBJ2-5; D is tentatively TRBD1 or TRBD2 (5 bases each). Germline CDR1 is SQVTM and CDR2 is ANQGSEA. This CDR3 is 12 amino acids long. V shed 4 bases and J shed 5 bases, with 11 bases lying between them. This chain's CDR3 is CSVGGESETQYF. DNA for the CDR3: TGCAGCGTTGGAGGGGAGTCGGAGACCCAGTACTTC.

The chain combines TRBV5-6 with TRBJ2-1; 8 bases match TRBD2. The CDR3 is 16 amino acids. Germline CDR1 and CDR2: SGHDT and YYEEEE. The ends lost 1 base at V and 3 bases at J; junction bases unmatched: 6. This CDR3 is CASSLLSGSLYNEQFF. The CDR3 coding sequence is TGTGCCAGCAGCTTGTTAAGCGGGAGCCTCTACAATGAGCAGTTCTTC.

Regarding this clonotype: Relative to the germline gene, one junction end is altered; a read error may explain this. The chain has TRBV13 and TRBJ2-1, with D unresolved. Germline CDR1 and CDR2: PRHDT and FYEKMQ (reference sequence). The CDR3 runs 15 residues. The CDR3 spells CASSLGILTYNGQFF. CDR3 sequence (DNA): TGTGCCAGCAGCTTAGGCATCCTTACCTACAATGGGCAGTTCTTC. Looking up the rest from reference TRBV13 and TRBJ2-1 gives the full variable domain: AAGVIQSPRHLIKEKRETATLKCYPIPRHDTVYWYQQGPGQDPQFLISFYEKMQSDKGSIPDRFSAQQFSDYHSELNMSSLELGDSALYFCASSLGILTYNGQFFGPGTRLTVL.

The table lists this clonotype with a few counts. V and J are TRBV2 and TRBJ2-2, with 12 bases aligning to TRBD2. CDR1 SNHLY and CDR2 FYNNEI come from the germline V gene. The CDR3 spans 15 residues. V gave up 4 bases and J gave up 4 bases; unmatched junction bases: 1. CDR3 amino acids: CASSASGRGTGELFF. The CDR3 DNA follows: TGTGCCAGCAGTGCTAGCGGGAGGGGCACCGGGGAGCTGTTTTTT.

This clonotype has just a few counts. The rearrangement joins TRBV12-3 or TRBV12-4 to TRBJ1-4; 8 bases match TRBD1. The CDR3 sequence is 13 residues long. The J segment lost 7 bases and the V segment lost 5 bases, leaving 3 bases of the junction unmatched. This CDR3 reads CASSPGTGEKLFF. CDR3 in DNA: TGTGCCAGCAGTCCCGGGACAGGTGAAAAACTGTTTTTT.